Listed below are T cell receptor beta chains from one sample, sequenced in a study of T cells in Graves' hyperthyroidism and ophthalmopathy. TCRdb redid the calling of the multiplex PCR reads with MiXCR, one entry per CDR3 protein. This table holds hundreds of thousands of distinct CDR3 sequences, about 14% found once. The material sequenced was blood. The receptor set was obtained from a woman aged 25 to 45 with Graves' hyperthyroidism that later progressed to Graves' ophthalmopathy. The CDR3 runs from the conserved cysteine through the conserved F or W. A D gene is named only where the DNA matches it firmly. The size entry is marked missing in some rows and otherwise reads once, few, many or a size class.

J gene: TRBJ2-5; clone size: .; V gene: TRBV5-4; D gene: TRBD2; CDR3 protein: CASSGGSGRETQYF; CDR3 DNA: TGTGCCAGTTCCGGCGGTAGCGGGAGGGAGACCCAGTACTTC
J gene: TRBJ2-1; clone size: many; V gene: TRBV11-3; D gene: .; CDR3 protein: CASSLDAVLNEQFF; CDR3 DNA: TGTGCCAGCAGCTTAGATGCAGTCCTCAATGAGCAGTTCTTC
J gene: TRBJ2-1; clone size: many; V gene: TRBV14; D gene: .; CDR3 protein: CASSQDTGSEQFF; CDR3 DNA: TGTGCCAGCAGCCAAGATACGGGGTCTGAGCAGTTCTTC
J gene: TRBJ1-5; clone size: few; V gene: TRBV2; D gene: .; CDR3 protein: CASTPERANQPQHF; CDR3 DNA: TGTGCCAGCACCCCGGAGAGGGCCAATCAGCCCCAGCATTTT
J gene: TRBJ2-5; clone size: many; V gene: TRBV29-1; D gene: .; CDR3 protein: CSVDFGVAVQETQYF; CDR3 DNA: TGCAGCGTTGATTTCGGGGTGGCTGTCCAAGAGACCCAGTACTTC
J gene: TRBJ1-2; clone size: .; V gene: TRBV10-2; D gene: .; CDR3 protein: CASSESSRMYGYTF; CDR3 DNA: TGCGCCAGCAGTGAGTCGAGTCGGATGTATGGCTACACCTTC
J gene: TRBJ1-1; clone size: many; V gene: TRBV10-3; D gene: .; CDR3 protein: CAISESDGTRTEAFF; CDR3 DNA: TGTGCCATCAGTGAGTCCGACGGGACCCGCACTGAAGCTTTCTTT
J gene: TRBJ2-4; clone size: many; V gene: TRBV3-1; D gene: .; CDR3 protein: CASSQEYATKNIQYF; CDR3 DNA: TGTGCCAGCAGCCAAGAATATGCAACTAAAAACATTCAGTACTTC
J gene: TRBJ2-3; clone size: many; V gene: TRBV20-1; D gene: TRBD2; CDR3 protein: CSAKRTSGITDTQYF; CDR3 DNA: TGCAGTGCCAAGAGGACTAGCGGGATCACAGATACGCAGTATTTT
J gene: TRBJ2-1; clone size: .; V gene: TRBV14; D gene: .; CDR3 protein: CASSLVDGVLAAISAYHEQFF; CDR3 DNA: TGTGCCAGCAGCCTCGTCGACGGGGTATTAGCGGCTATCAGCGCCTACCATGAGCAGTTCTTC
J gene: TRBJ2-6; clone size: .; V gene: TRBV7-2; D gene: .; CDR3 protein: CASGYRWAGLSF; CDR3 DNA: TGTGCCAGCGGTTATAGGTGGGCGGGACTTTCTTTC
J gene: TRBJ2-1; clone size: many; V gene: TRBV5-1; D gene: TRBD2; CDR3 protein: CASRPGLAGNNEQFF; CDR3 DNA: TGCGCCAGCAGACCGGGACTAGCGGGGAACAATGAGCAGTTCTTC
J gene: TRBJ1-5; clone size: .; V gene: TRBV6-1; D gene: .; CDR3 protein: CASRMSLDQPQHF; CDR3 DNA: TGTGCCAGCCGTATGAGTTTGGACCAGCCCCAGCATTTT
J gene: TRBJ1-1; clone size: many; V gene: TRBV19; D gene: .; CDR3 protein: CATPIQWRRAFF; CDR3 DNA: TGTGCCACCCCAATCCAGTGGCGTCGCGCTTTCTTT
J gene: TRBJ1-1; clone size: many; V gene: TRBV6-1; D gene: .; CDR3 protein: CASSDIQNTEAFF; CDR3 DNA: TGTGCCAGCAGTGACATCCAGAACACTGAAGCTTTCTTT
J gene: TRBJ2-7; clone size: many; V gene: TRBV6-1; D gene: TRBD1; CDR3 protein: CASRGQGEGFDEQYF; CDR3 DNA: TGTGCCAGCAGGGGACAGGGAGAAGGATTCGACGAGCAGTACTTC
J gene: TRBJ2-1; clone size: .; V gene: TRBV2; D gene: TRBD2; CDR3 protein: CASSRGVAGGYNEQFF; CDR3 DNA: TGTGCCAGCTCTAGAGGTGTAGCGGGAGGCTACAATGAGCAGTTCTTC
J gene: TRBJ2-4; clone size: many; V gene: TRBV27; D gene: .; CDR3 protein: CASSLSSDGIDLGQYF; CDR3 DNA: TGTGCCAGCAGTTTATCGAGTGACGGAATCGATTTGGGTCAGTACTTC
J gene: TRBJ1-6; clone size: few; V gene: TRBV20-1; D gene: .; CDR3 protein: CSAGVGSSYNSPLHF; CDR3 DNA: TGCAGTGCTGGGGTGGGGAGCTCCTATAATTCACCCCTCCACTTT
J gene: TRBJ2-3; clone size: many; V gene: TRBV27; D gene: .; CDR3 protein: CASSFRGAADTQYF; CDR3 DNA: TGTGCCAGCAGTTTTCGGGGGGCTGCAGATACGCAGTATTTT
J gene: TRBJ1-5; clone size: many; V gene: TRBV6-1; D gene: TRBD1; CDR3 protein: CASSGTGLLNQPQHF; CDR3 DNA: TGTGCCAGCAGCGGGACAGGGCTATTGAATCAGCCCCAGCATTTT
J gene: TRBJ2-1; clone size: few; V gene: TRBV19; D gene: .; CDR3 protein: CASGQYNEQFF; CDR3 DNA: TGTGCCAGCGGACAGTACAATGAGCAGTTCTTC
J gene: TRBJ2-7; clone size: .; V gene: TRBV9; D gene: TRBD1; CDR3 protein: CASSAQGGTGINEQYF; CDR3 DNA: TGTGCCAGCAGCGCCCAGGGGGGGACAGGGATTAACGAGCAGTACTTC
J gene: TRBJ2-7; clone size: many; V gene: TRBV20-1; D gene: TRBD2; CDR3 protein: CSAPGQREREQYF; CDR3 DNA: TGCAGTGCCCCCGGCCAGCGGGAGAGGGAGCAGTACTTC
J gene: TRBJ1-1; clone size: many; V gene: TRBV2; D gene: .; CDR3 protein: CASSDLGTNTEAFF; CDR3 DNA: TGTGCCAGCAGTGACTTGGGGACTAACACTGAAGCTTTCTTT
J gene: TRBJ1-1; clone size: many; V gene: TRBV5-1; D gene: .; CDR3 protein: CASSLAGKNTEAFF; CDR3 DNA: TGCGCCAGCAGCTTGGCCGGCAAGAACACTGAAGCTTTCTTT
J gene: TRBJ1-2; clone size: many; V gene: TRBV5-1; D gene: .; CDR3 protein: CASSSGPGYGYTF; CDR3 DNA: TGCGCCAGCAGCTCGGGCCCGGGATATGGCTACACCTTC
J gene: TRBJ2-5; clone size: many; V gene: TRBV30; D gene: TRBD2; CDR3 protein: CAWTGGRAGGETQYF; CDR3 DNA: TGTGCCTGGACAGGCGGGAGGGCCGGTGGAGAGACCCAGTACTTC
J gene: TRBJ2-3; clone size: many; V gene: TRBV3-1; D gene: .; CDR3 protein: CASGLGATDTQYF; CDR3 DNA: TGTGCCAGCGGACTGGGGGCCACAGATACGCAGTATTTT
J gene: TRBJ2-2; clone size: .; V gene: TRBV2; D gene: .; CDR3 protein: CASNGDRIANTGELFF; CDR3 DNA: TGTGCCAGCAATGGCGACAGGATCGCGAACACCGGGGAGCTGTTTTTT
J gene: TRBJ1-2; clone size: .; V gene: TRBV5-1; D gene: .; CDR3 protein: CASSSTGANYGYTF; CDR3 DNA: TGCGCCAGCAGCTCCACGGGGGCTAACTATGGCTACACCTTC
J gene: TRBJ2-2; clone size: .; V gene: TRBV27; D gene: TRBD1; CDR3 protein: CASSLHRGRSTGELFF; CDR3 DNA: TGTGCCAGCAGTTTACACAGGGGGCGTAGCACCGGGGAGCTGTTTTTT
J gene: TRBJ1-1; clone size: many; V gene: TRBV10-3; D gene: .; CDR3 protein: CAISERGPKGCTEAFF; CDR3 DNA: TGTGCCATCAGTGAGAGAGGGCCAAAGGGGTGCACTGAAGCTTTCTTT
J gene: TRBJ1-2; clone size: .; V gene: TRBV6-5; D gene: .; CDR3 protein: CASSYGRAGYYGYTF; CDR3 DNA: TGTGCCAGCAGTTATGGACGGGCGGGATACTATGGCTACACCTTC
J gene: TRBJ2-3; clone size: .; V gene: TRBV24-1; D gene: .; CDR3 protein: CATSDFQTHEGGDTQYF; CDR3 DNA: TGTGCCACCAGTGATTTCCAGACCCACGAGGGTGGGGATACGCAGTATTTT
J gene: TRBJ1-5; clone size: many; V gene: TRBV28; D gene: .; CDR3 protein: CASSIGRWDQPQHF; CDR3 DNA: TGTGCCAGCAGTATTGGACGGTGGGATCAGCCCCAGCATTTT
J gene: TRBJ1-2; clone size: few; V gene: TRBV2; D gene: .; CDR3 protein: CASSEGAGNYGYTF; CDR3 DNA: TGTGCCAGCAGTGAAGGGGCCGGTAACTATGGCTACACCTTC
J gene: TRBJ1-1; clone size: many; V gene: TRBV20-1; D gene: .; CDR3 protein: CSASKNTDTEAFF; CDR3 DNA: TGCAGTGCTAGTAAGAATACCGACACTGAAGCTTTCTTT
J gene: TRBJ2-7; clone size: many; V gene: TRBV20-1; D gene: .; CDR3 protein: CSARGLASTYEQYF; CDR3 DNA: TGCAGTGCTAGAGGGCTAGCGTCAACCTACGAGCAGTACTTC
J gene: TRBJ2-3; clone size: many; V gene: TRBV20-1; D gene: .; CDR3 protein: CSALDQSDTQYF; CDR3 DNA: TGCAGTGCTTTGGACCAGTCAGATACGCAGTATTTT
J gene: TRBJ1-2; clone size: many; V gene: TRBV3-1; D gene: TRBD1; CDR3 protein: CASSPGQLSYGYTF; CDR3 DNA: TGTGCCAGCAGCCCGGGACAGCTAAGCTATGGCTACACCTTC
J gene: TRBJ1-2; clone size: many; V gene: TRBV12-3/TRBV12-4; D gene: TRBD1; CDR3 protein: CATRWRDRGGYTF; CDR3 DNA: TGTGCCACCCGCTGGCGGGACAGGGGTGGCTACACCTTC
J gene: TRBJ2-7; clone size: many; V gene: TRBV7-9; D gene: TRBD2; CDR3 protein: CASSLGLGGNSYEQYF; CDR3 DNA: TGTGCCAGCAGCTTAGGGTTGGGGGGGAACTCCTACGAGCAGTACTTC
J gene: TRBJ1-3; clone size: .; V gene: TRBV6-2/TRBV6-3; D gene: TRBD1; CDR3 protein: CASSPGQASGAIYF; CDR3 DNA: TGTGCCAGCAGCCCGGGACAGGCCTCGGGGGCAATATATTTT
J gene: TRBJ2-7; clone size: many; V gene: TRBV24-1; D gene: .; CDR3 protein: CATSDSAPHEQYF; CDR3 DNA: TGTGCCACCAGTGATTCCGCGCCCCACGAGCAGTACTTC
J gene: TRBJ2-1; clone size: once; V gene: TRBV10-3; D gene: .; CDR3 protein: CAISGGTGNEQFF; CDR3 DNA: TGTGCCATCAGTGGGGGGACGGGAAATGAGCAGTTCTTC
J gene: TRBJ1-1; clone size: few; V gene: TRBV7-6; D gene: .; CDR3 protein: CASADESTEAFF; CDR3 DNA: TGTGCCAGCGCCGACGAGAGCACTGAAGCTTTCTTT
J gene: TRBJ1-5; clone size: .; V gene: TRBV19; D gene: .; CDR3 protein: CASSIQGEGNQPQHF; CDR3 DNA: TGTGCCAGTAGTATACAGGGAGAGGGAAATCAGCCCCAGCATTTT
J gene: TRBJ2-7; clone size: many; V gene: TRBV20-1; D gene: TRBD1; CDR3 protein: CSAIGQVPPYEQYF; CDR3 DNA: TGCAGTGCTATCGGACAGGTCCCCCCCTACGAGCAGTACTTC
J gene: TRBJ1-6; clone size: few; V gene: TRBV13; D gene: .; CDR3 protein: CASSLGGFGRINSPLHF; CDR3 DNA: TGTGCCAGCAGCTTAGGGGGTTTCGGACGGATAAATTCACCCCTCCACTTT
J gene: TRBJ2-3; clone size: .; V gene: TRBV28; D gene: TRBD2; CDR3 protein: CASSRSGRATDTQYF; CDR3 DNA: TGTGCCAGCAGTCGTAGCGGGAGGGCCACAGATACGCAGTATTTT
J gene: TRBJ1-2; clone size: many; V gene: TRBV28; D gene: TRBD1; CDR3 protein: CASSTFPGGGSNYGYTF; CDR3 DNA: TGTGCCAGCAGCACATTCCCAGGAGGGGGCTCTAACTATGGCTACACCTTC
J gene: TRBJ2-3; clone size: many; V gene: TRBV24-1; D gene: TRBD2; CDR3 protein: CATSDTSGSPGDTQYF; CDR3 DNA: TGTGCCACCAGTGACACAAGCGGGAGCCCCGGGGATACGCAGTATTTT
J gene: TRBJ2-1; clone size: .; V gene: TRBV4-1; D gene: .; CDR3 protein: CASSQPVRGIRNEQFF; CDR3 DNA: TGCGCCAGCAGCCAACCTGTTCGGGGGATCAGGAATGAGCAGTTCTTC